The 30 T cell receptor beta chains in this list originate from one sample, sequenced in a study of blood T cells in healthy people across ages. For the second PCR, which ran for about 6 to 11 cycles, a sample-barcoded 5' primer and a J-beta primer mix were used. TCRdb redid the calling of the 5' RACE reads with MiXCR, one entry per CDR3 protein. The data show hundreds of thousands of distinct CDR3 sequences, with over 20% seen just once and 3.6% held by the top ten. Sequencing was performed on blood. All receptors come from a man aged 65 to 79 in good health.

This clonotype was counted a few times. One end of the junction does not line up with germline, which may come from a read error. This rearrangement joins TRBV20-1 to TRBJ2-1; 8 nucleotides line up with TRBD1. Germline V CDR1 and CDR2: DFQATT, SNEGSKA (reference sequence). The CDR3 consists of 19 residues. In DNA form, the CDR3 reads TGCAGTGCTACCCGGACAGGGTCGAGTAGCGCGTTGGGGTACAATGAGCGGTTCTTC. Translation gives CSATRTGSSSALGYNERFF.

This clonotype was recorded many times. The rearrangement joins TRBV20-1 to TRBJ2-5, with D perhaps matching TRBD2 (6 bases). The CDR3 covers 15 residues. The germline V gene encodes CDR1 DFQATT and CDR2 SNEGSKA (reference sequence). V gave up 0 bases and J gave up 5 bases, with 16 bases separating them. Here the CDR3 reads CSARDWLATVETQYF. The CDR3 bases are TGCAGTGCTAGAGATTGGCTAGCGACGGTGGAGACCCAGTACTTC.

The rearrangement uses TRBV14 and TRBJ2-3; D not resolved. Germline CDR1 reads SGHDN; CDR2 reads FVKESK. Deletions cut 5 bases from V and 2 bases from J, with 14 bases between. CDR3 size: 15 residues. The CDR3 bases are TGTGCCAGCAGCACCTCTGGGCGGAACACAGATACGCAGTATTTT. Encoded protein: CASSTSGRNTDTQYF.

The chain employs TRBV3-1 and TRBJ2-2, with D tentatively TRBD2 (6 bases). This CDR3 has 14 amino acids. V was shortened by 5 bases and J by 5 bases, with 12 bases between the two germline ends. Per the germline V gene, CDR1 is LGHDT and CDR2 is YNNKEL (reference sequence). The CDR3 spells CASSKWGETGELFF. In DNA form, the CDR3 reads TGTGCCAGCAGCAAGTGGGGGGAAACCGGGGAGCTGTTTTTT.

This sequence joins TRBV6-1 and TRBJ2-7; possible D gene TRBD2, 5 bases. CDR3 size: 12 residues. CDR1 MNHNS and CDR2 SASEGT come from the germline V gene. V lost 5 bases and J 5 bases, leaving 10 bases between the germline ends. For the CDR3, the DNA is TGTGCCAGCAGTTCTAGCCGGGACGAGCAGTACTTC. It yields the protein CASSSSRDEQYF.

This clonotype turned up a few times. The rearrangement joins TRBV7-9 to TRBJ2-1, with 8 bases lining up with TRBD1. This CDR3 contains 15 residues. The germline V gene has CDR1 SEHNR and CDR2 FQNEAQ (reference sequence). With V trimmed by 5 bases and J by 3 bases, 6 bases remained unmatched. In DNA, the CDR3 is TGTGCCAGCAGCCGAAGGACAGGGCTCTACAATGAGCAGTTCTTC. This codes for CASSRRTGLYNEQFF.

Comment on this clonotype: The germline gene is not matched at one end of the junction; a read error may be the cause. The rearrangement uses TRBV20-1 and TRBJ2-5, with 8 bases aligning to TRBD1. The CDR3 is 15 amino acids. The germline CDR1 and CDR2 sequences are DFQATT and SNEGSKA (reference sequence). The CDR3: CSASSDRGSQETQHF. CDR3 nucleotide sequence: TGCAGTGCTAGTTCTGACAGGGGTTCACAAGAGACCCAGCACTTC.

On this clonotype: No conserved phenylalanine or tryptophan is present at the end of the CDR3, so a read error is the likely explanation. The CDR3, as DNA: TGCAGTGCTAAACTACCAGGAACAGATACGCAGTATCTT. Its protein is CSAKLPGTDTQYL. The gene calls are TRBV20-1 and TRBJ2-3; D call uncertain. There are 13 residues in the CDR3. From germline, CDR1 is DFQATT and CDR2 SNEGSKA (reference sequence). The ends were cut back, 4 bases at V and 3 bases at J, with 11 bases in the middle.

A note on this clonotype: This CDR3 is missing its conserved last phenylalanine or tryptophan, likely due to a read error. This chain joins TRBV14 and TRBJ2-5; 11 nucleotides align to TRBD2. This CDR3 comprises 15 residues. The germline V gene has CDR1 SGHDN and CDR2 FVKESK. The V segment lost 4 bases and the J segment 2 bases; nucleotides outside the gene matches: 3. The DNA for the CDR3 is TGTGCCAGCAGCCGACGACTAGCGGGACAAGAGACCCAGTACCTC. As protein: CASSRRLAGQETQYL.

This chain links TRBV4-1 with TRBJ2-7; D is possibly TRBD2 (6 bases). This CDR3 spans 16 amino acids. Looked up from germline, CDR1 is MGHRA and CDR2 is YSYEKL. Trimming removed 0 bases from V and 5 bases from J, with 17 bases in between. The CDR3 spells CASSQDGPSEGHEQYF. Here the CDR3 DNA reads TGCGCCAGCAGCCAAGATGGGCCTAGCGAGGGACACGAGCAGTACTTC.

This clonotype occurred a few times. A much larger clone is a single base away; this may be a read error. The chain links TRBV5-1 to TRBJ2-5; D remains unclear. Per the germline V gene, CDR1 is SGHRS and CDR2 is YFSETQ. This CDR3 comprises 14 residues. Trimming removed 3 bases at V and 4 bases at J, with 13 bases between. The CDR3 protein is CASSSGRGVETQYF. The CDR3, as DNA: TGCGCCAGCAGCTCCGGACGCGGAGTAGAGACCCAGTACTTC.

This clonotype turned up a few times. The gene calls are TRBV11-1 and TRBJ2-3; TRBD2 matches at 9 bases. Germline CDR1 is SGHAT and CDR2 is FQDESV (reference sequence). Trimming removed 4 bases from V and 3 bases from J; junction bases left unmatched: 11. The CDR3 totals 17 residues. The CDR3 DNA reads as TGTGCCAGCAGCTCACCCGCAGGCGGGAGGGCAACAGATACGCAGTATTTT. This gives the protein CASSSPAGGRATDTQYF.

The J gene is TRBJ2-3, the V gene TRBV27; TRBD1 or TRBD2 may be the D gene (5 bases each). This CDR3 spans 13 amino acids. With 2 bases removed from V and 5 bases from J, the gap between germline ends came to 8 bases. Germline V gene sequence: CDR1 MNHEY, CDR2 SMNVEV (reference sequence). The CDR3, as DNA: TGTGCCAGCAGTTTAAGGGACGGAGATACGCAGTATTTT. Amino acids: CASSLRDGDTQYF.

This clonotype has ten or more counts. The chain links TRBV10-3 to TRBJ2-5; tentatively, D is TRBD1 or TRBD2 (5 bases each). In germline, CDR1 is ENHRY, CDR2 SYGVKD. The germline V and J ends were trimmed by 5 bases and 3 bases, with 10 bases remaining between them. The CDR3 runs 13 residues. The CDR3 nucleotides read TGTGCCATCAGTTCCGGGGCAGAAGAGACCCAGTACTTC. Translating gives CAISSGAEETQYF.

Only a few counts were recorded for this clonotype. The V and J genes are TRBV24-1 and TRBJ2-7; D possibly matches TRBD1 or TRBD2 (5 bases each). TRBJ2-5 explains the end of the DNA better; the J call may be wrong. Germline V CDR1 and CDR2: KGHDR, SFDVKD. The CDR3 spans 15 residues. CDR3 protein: CATSDIQGVIETQYF. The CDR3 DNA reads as TGTGCCACCAGTGATATCCAGGGAGTTATTGAGACCCAGTACTTC.

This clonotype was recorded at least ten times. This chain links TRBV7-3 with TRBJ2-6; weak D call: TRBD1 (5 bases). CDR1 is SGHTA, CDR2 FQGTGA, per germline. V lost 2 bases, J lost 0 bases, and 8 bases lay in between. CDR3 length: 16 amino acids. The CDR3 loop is CASSLQGDSGANVLTF. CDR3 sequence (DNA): TGTGCCAGCAGCTTACAAGGGGACTCTGGGGCCAACGTCCTGACTTTC. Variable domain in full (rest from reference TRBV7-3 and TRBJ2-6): GAGVSQTPSNKVTEKGKYVELRCDPISGHTALYWYRQSLGQGPEFLIYFQGTGAADDSGLPNDRFFAVRPEGSVSTLKIQRTERGDSAVYLCASSLQGDSGANVLTFGAGSRLTVL.

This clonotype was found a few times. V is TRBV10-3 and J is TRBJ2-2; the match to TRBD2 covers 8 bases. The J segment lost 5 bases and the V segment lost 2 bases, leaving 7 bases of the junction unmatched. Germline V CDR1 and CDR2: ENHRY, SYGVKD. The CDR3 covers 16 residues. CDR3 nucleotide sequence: TGTGCCATCAGTGAGGGCGGGAGGCCACGGACCGGGGAGCTGTTTTTT. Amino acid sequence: CAISEGGRPRTGELFF.

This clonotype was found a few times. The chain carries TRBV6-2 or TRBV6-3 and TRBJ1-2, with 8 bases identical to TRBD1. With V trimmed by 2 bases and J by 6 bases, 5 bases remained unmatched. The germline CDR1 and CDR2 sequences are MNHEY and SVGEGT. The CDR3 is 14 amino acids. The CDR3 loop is CASSYAGTGDGYTF. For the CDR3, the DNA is TGTGCCAGCAGTTACGCTGGGACAGGTGATGGCTACACCTTC.

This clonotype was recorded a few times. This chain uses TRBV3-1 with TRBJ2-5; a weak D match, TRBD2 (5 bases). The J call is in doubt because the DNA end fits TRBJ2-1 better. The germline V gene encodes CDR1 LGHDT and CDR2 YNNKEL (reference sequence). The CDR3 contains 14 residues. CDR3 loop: CASSQGLRVGEQFF. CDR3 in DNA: TGTGCCAGCAGCCAAGGGTTGCGGGTGGGCGAGCAGTTCTTC.

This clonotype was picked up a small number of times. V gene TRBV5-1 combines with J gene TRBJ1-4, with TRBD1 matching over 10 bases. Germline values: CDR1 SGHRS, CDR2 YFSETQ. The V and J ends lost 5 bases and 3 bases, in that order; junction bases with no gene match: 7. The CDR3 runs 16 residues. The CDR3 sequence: CASRIGTGAPNEKLFF. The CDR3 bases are TGCGCCAGCAGAATCGGGACAGGGGCCCCTAATGAAAAACTGTTTTTT.

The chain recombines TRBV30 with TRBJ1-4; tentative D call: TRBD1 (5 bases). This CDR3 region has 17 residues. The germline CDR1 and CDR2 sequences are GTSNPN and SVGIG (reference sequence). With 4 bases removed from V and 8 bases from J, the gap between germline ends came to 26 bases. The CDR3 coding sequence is TGTGCCTGGACGCGGGGGAGCCAGGCGGGGGGAAGAGAAAAACTGTTTTTT. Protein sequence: CAWTRGSQAGGREKLFF.

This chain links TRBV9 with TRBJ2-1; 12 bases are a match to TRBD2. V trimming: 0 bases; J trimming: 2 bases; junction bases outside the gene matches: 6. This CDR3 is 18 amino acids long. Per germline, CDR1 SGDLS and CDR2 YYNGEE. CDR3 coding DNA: TGTGCCAGCAGCGTAGCTCCTCTAGCGGGAGGGCCCTACAATGAGCAGTTCTTC. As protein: CASSVAPLAGGPYNEQFF.

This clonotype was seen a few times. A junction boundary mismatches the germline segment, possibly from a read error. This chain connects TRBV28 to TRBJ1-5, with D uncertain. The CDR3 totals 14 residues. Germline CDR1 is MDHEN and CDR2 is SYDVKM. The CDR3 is CASSAAAFNRPQHF. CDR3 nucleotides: TGTGCCAGCAGTGCCGCCGCTTTTAATCGGCCCCAGCATTTT.

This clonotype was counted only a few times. CDR3 sequence reads: CATSRATSYNEQFF. The CDR3 nucleotides read TGTGCCACCAGCAGGGCAACTAGTTACAATGAGCAGTTCTTC. This chain links TRBV15 with TRBJ2-5; D perhaps matches TRBD2 (5 bases). Matching the DNA end better, TRBJ2-1 makes the J call doubtful. Germline-derived CDR1 and CDR2 are LNHNV and YYDKDF (reference sequence). The CDR3 loop spans 14 amino acids.

CDR3 region: CASSLEYSGRGKTQYF. In DNA, the CDR3 is TGTGCCAGCAGCTTAGAGTATTCGGGCAGGGGGAAGACCCAGTACTTC. This chain connects TRBV11-1 to TRBJ2-5, with 7 bases fitting TRBD1. Germline CDR1 reads SGHAT; CDR2 reads FQDESV (reference sequence). The CDR3 consists of 16 residues. The ends lost 1 base at V and 6 bases at J; junction bases unmatched: 11.

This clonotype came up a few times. The DNA for the CDR3 is TGCAGCGTTGGGACTAGCGGAGATACGCAGTATTTT. Its translation: CSVGTSGDTQYF. The chain uses TRBV29-1 and TRBJ2-3, with 10 nucleotides matching TRBD2. CDR3 length: 12 amino acids. J gave up 5 bases and V 4 bases, and 0 bases lay outside the gene matches. CDR1 is SQVTM, CDR2 ANQGSEA, per germline.

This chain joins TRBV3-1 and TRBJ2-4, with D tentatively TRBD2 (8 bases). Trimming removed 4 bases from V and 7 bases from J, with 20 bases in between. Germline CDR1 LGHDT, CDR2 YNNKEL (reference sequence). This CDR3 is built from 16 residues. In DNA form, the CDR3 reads TGTGCCAGCAGCCCCAGGGGGGCGGGAGGTCAGAACATTCAGTACTTC. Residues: CASSPRGAGGQNIQYF.

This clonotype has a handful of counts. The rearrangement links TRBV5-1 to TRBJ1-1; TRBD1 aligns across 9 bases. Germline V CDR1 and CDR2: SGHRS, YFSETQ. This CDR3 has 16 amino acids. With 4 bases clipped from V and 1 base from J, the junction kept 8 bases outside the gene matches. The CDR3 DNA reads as TGCGCCAGCAGCGATATTGTGGACAGGGGGAACACTGAAGCTTTCTTT. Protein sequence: CASSDIVDRGNTEAFF.

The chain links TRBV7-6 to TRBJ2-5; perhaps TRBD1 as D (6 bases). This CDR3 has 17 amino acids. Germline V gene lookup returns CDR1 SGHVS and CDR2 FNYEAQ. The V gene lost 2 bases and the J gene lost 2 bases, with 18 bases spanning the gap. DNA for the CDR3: TGTGCCAGCAGCTTAAGGGAAAGACAGGCCCTTCAAGAGACCCAGTACTTC. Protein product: CASSLRERQALQETQYF.

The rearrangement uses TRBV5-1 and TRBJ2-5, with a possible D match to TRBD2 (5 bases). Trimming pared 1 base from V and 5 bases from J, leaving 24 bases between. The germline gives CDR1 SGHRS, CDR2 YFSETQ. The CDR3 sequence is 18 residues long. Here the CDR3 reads CASSLSGLGWGSWETQYF. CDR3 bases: TGCGCCAGCAGCTTGTCCGGACTGGGATGGGGTTCTTGGGAGACCCAGTACTTC. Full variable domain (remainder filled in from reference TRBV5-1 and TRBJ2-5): KAGVTQTPRYLIKTRGQQVTLSCSPISGHRSVSWYQQTPGQGLQFLFEYFSETQRNKGNFPGRFSGRQFSNSRSEMNVSTLELGDSALYLCASSLSGLGWGSWETQYFGPGTRLLVL.